This TCR beta chain was captured by sequencing in a study of sequential checkpoint blockade in melanoma. The treatment here: randomized to nivolumab then ipilimumab (arm A) or the reverse (arm B). Patients had received no earlier DNA-damaging chemotherapy. Live CD3+CD8+ CD19− CD56− cells were sorted from PBMCs. Method: immunoSEQ multiplex PCR; TCRdb's copy keeps in-frame clones and lacks some. The repertoire holds about 28,000 clones, about 83% seen once, with around 17% in the top ten. J gave up 1 base and V 5 bases, and 6 bases lay outside the gene matches. CDR3 size: 15 residues. The V gene's germline CDR1 is LNHDA and CDR2 SQIVND (reference sequence).

This chain uses TRBV19 with TRBJ1-1; 8 bases match TRBD1. This clonotype was sampled from a human donor with melanoma. The input for sequencing was CD8+ T cells sorted from blood (inferred from file names), taken from a patient given nivolumab and ipilimumab in sequence. CDR3 DNA: TGTGCCAGTAGTCTGGACAGGGCGGGGAACACTGAAGCTTTCTTT. Protein sequence: CASSLDRAGNTEAFF.